One sample yielded the 27 T cell receptor beta chains listed below, sequenced in a study of blood T cell repertoires in COVID-19 (dated by TCRdb to 2019 to 2021). Library generation was performed with the immunoSEQ multiplex PCR assay. TCRdb provides this immuneACCESS table in a form limited to in-frame rearrangements. Some clones are lacking; in checked studies, under half of them reflect an unresolved V gene, and why the rest are absent is not known. The sample data list 68,000 or so clones, and 70% to 90% of these were observed just once. The biggest ten clones account for over 4% of the sample. The sequencing input was peripheral blood. These receptors came from a man aged 50 to 59 with acute or convalescent COVID-19.

The chain links TRBV27 to TRBJ2-7; D is ambiguous. Germline CDR1 MNHEY, CDR2 SMNVEV (reference sequence). This CDR3 spans 15 amino acids. The V end was cut by 2 bases, the J end by 2 bases, with 13 bases between. CDR3 DNA sequence: TGTGCCAGCAGTTTACTTGCTGGCGGCACCTACGAGCAGTACTTC. Its protein product is CASSLLAGGTYEQYF.

The genes are TRBV10-2 and TRBJ1-2; D possibly corresponds to TRBD1 (6 bases). The CDR3 totals 13 residues. V was pared by 7 bases and J by 2 bases, with 11 bases between. Germline V gives CDR1 WSHSY, CDR2 SAAADI. The CDR3: CASTGERNYGYTF. The DNA for the CDR3 is TGCGCCAGCACAGGGGAGCGGAACTATGGCTACACCTTC.

The chain carries TRBV5-1 and TRBJ2-3, with no clear D. Germline V lookup: CDR1 SGHRS, CDR2 YFSETQ. This CDR3 has 12 residues. Trimming took off 4 bases at V and 6 bases at J, with 9 bases between the two ends. The CDR3 reads CASSVAVDTQYF. The CDR3 DNA reads TGCGCCAGCAGCGTCGCAGTGGATACGCAGTATTTT. The entire variable domain, with the rest obtained from reference TRBV5-1 and TRBJ2-3, is as follows: KAGVTQTPRYLIKTRGQQVTLSCSPISGHRSVSWYQQTPGQGLQFLFEYFSETQRNKGNFPGRFSGRQFSNSRSEMNVSTLELGDSALYLCASSVAVDTQYFGPGTRLTVL.

The gene calls are TRBV10-2 and TRBJ1-1; 7 bases match TRBD1. J lost 10 bases, V lost 2 bases, and 10 bases had no gene match. This CDR3 contains 14 residues. Per the germline V gene, CDR1 is WSHSY and CDR2 is SAAADI. The CDR3 DNA reads TGCGCCAGCAGTGAGAGGACAGGAGGCATACCAGCTTTCTTT. This gives the protein CASSERTGGIPAFF.

The CDR3 DNA sequence: TGTGCCAGCAGCTTAGGACAGGGACGTGGCTACACCTTC. It is translated as CASSLGQGRGYTF. This sequence joins TRBV7-2 and TRBJ1-2; 7 nucleotides line up with TRBD1. This CDR3 comprises 13 residues. Germline V CDR1 and CDR2: SGHTA, FQGNSA. Losses at the gene ends were 1 base for V and 7 bases for J; bases not matched to a gene: 3.

The genes are TRBV28 and TRBJ2-5, with TRBD1 identical over 9 bases. The germline V gene has CDR1 MDHEN and CDR2 SYDVKM. V shed 5 bases and J 4 bases; nucleotides not matched to a gene: 8. The CDR3 has 15 amino acids. The CDR3 region has the DNA TGTGCCAGCAGTCCCTTAGGACAGGGGCGAGAGACCCAGTACTTC. Encoded protein: CASSPLGQGRETQYF.

The chain links TRBV19 to TRBJ2-7; D is perhaps TRBD1 (6 bases). Trimming stripped 8 bases from V and 1 base from J, with 18 bases between. The CDR3 length is 15 residues. Per the germline V gene, CDR1 is LNHDA and CDR2 is SQIVND (reference sequence). The CDR3 region is CASGLSDRSSYEQYF. In nucleotides, the CDR3 is TGTGCCAGTGGCCTCTCTGACAGGAGTTCCTACGAGCAGTACTTC.

The chain carries TRBV4-1 and TRBJ1-1, with D tentatively TRBD1 (6 bases). CDR3 size: 15 residues. Germline V gene data show CDR1 as MGHRA and CDR2 as YSYEKL. The V and J ends lost 0 bases and 3 bases respectively, with 11 bases between them. The CDR3 spells CASSQERGAHTEAFF. In DNA, the CDR3 is TGCGCCAGCAGCCAAGAGCGGGGGGCCCACACTGAAGCTTTCTTT.

The chain uses TRBV7-8 and TRBJ2-1; D is possibly TRBD2 (5 bases). Germline values: CDR1 SGHVS, CDR2 FQNEAQ. Trimming took off 0 bases at V and 7 bases at J, with 10 bases between the two ends. The CDR3 spans 14 residues. CDR3 DNA: TGTGCCAGCAGCTTAGCGGGAGCTCGAAATGAGCAGTTCTTC. Translated, it gives CASSLAGARNEQFF.

The chain carries TRBV10-3 and TRBJ1-2; D is unresolved. Trimming cost V 2 bases and J 8 bases, with 24 bases left between them. Germline CDR1 reads ENHRY; CDR2 reads SYGVKD. The CDR3 runs 17 residues. The CDR3 nucleotides are TGTGCCATCAGTGAGGATTGGGTAGTGAGGAACTCAGAGGGCTACACCTTC. This codes for CAISEDWVVRNSEGYTF.

The chain couples TRBV28 to TRBJ2-5; 7 positions match TRBD1. V lost 8 bases to trimming and J lost 1 base; unmatched junction nucleotides: 4. The germline CDR1 and CDR2 sequences are MDHEN and SYDVKM. There are 13 residues in the CDR3. This CDR3 reads CASVGQIQETQYF. The CDR3 nucleotides read TGTGCCAGCGTGGGACAGATCCAAGAGACCCAGTACTTC. The full variable domain, completed using reference TRBV28 and TRBJ2-5, is DVKVTQSSRYLVKRTGEKVFLECVQDMDHENMFWYRQDPGLGLRLIYFSYDVKMKEKGDIPEGYSVSREKKERFSLILESASTNQTSMYLCASVGQIQETQYFGPGTRLLVL.

The rearrangement uses TRBV15 and TRBJ2-5, with D perhaps TRBD2 (6 bases). With 1 base removed from V and 1 base from J, the gap between germline ends came to 10 bases. The CDR3 spans 15 residues. Germline CDR1 is LNHNV and CDR2 is YYDKDF (reference sequence). CDR3 loop: CATSRAGTLQETQYF. The CDR3 region has the DNA TGTGCCACCAGCAGAGCAGGGACTCTCCAAGAGACCCAGTACTTC.

This rearrangement joins TRBV9 to TRBJ1-4; unclear D gene. The germline V gene encodes CDR1 SGDLS and CDR2 YYNGEE. V lost 0 bases, J lost 6 bases, and 9 bases lay in between. There are 14 residues in the CDR3. The CDR3 DNA is TGTGCCAGCAGCGTAGTGGCGAGGGATGAAAAACTGTTTTTT. It specifies CASSVVARDEKLFF.

There are many counts of this clone. This chain joins TRBV19 and TRBJ2-1, with D maybe TRBD1 (6 bases). The germline gives CDR1 LNHDA, CDR2 SQIVND (reference sequence). The ends were cut back, 1 base at V and 10 bases at J, with 11 bases in the middle. This CDR3 is built from 13 residues. The CDR3 spells CASSIAPDREQFF. In nucleotides, the CDR3 is TGTGCCAGTAGTATAGCGCCAGACAGGGAGCAGTTCTTC.

The V call is TRBV18, the J call TRBJ2-7; TRBD2 might be the D (5 bases). Germline lookup yields CDR1 KGHSH and CDR2 LQKENI. The V gene lost 4 bases and the J gene lost 2 bases, with 18 bases spanning the gap. CDR3 length: 16 amino acids. For the CDR3, the DNA is TGTGCCAGCTCACGAGGTGGGGAGCCGATAACCTACGAGCAGTACTTC. It is translated as CASSRGGEPITYEQYF.

The sample holds a few counts of this clone. J is TRBJ2-7 and V is TRBV3-1 (or the pseudogene TRBV3-2), with TRBD1 matching over 8 bases. The V and J ends lost 4 bases and 2 bases, in that order; junction bases with no gene match: 7. Germline V lookup: CDR1 LGHDT, CDR2 YNNKEL (reference sequence). The length of the CDR3 is 15 residues. The CDR3 here is CASSPAGTGTYEQYF. The CDR3 DNA sequence: TGTGCCAGCAGCCCTGCCGGGACAGGAACCTACGAGCAGTACTTC.

The chain carries TRBV18 and TRBJ1-4; D might be TRBD1 (5 bases). V was trimmed by 8 bases and J by 8 bases, leaving 24 bases between them. CDR1 is KGHSH, CDR2 LQKENI, per germline. The CDR3 runs to 16 residues. The CDR3, as DNA: TGTGCCAGCGGGGCCGCGGCGGCAGGCCTTCGAGAAAAACTGTTTTTT. This encodes CASGAAAAGLREKLFF.

The chain combines TRBV19 with TRBJ1-1; no firm D call. Germline V gene lookup returns CDR1 LNHDA and CDR2 SQIVND (reference sequence). The CDR3 has 13 amino acids. V lost 4 bases and J 4 bases, leaving 10 bases between the germline ends. The CDR3 nucleotides are TGTGCCAGTAGTAACGTAGAGGGCACTGAAGCTTTCTTT. Translation: CASSNVEGTEAFF.

The rearrangement uses TRBV24-1 and TRBJ2-2, with TRBD2 matching 7 bases. With V trimmed by 4 bases and J by 4 bases, 5 bases remained unmatched. The CDR3 covers 15 residues. Germline assignment: CDR1 KGHDR and CDR2 SFDVKD. CDR3 residues: CATSDSWGGTGELFF. The CDR3 DNA reads TGTGCCACCAGTGACTCTTGGGGGGGCACCGGGGAGCTGTTTTTT.

This clone was detected only a few times. The chain carries TRBV6-5 and TRBJ2-1; 11 bases match TRBD2. CDR1 and CDR2 (germline): MNHEY, SVGAGI. This CDR3 has 13 residues. Trimming cost V 2 bases and J 13 bases; bases outside gene matches: 4. DNA of the CDR3: TGTGCCAGCAGTTACAGACTAGCGGGGACCCAGTTCTTC. Amino acid sequence: CASSYRLAGTQFF.

The chain has TRBV10-2 and TRBJ2-1; 7 bases line up with TRBD1. The germline V gene encodes CDR1 WSHSY and CDR2 SAAADI. V was clipped by 6 bases and J by 8 bases; unmatched bases: 7. CDR3 length: 13 residues. CDR3 protein: CASRDNRGDEQFF. CDR3 DNA: TGCGCCAGCAGGGACAACAGGGGCGATGAGCAGTTCTTC.

This clone has a handful of counts. This sequence joins TRBV15 and TRBJ1-4, with D unclear. V lost 3 bases and J 8 bases, leaving 13 bases between the germline ends. The CDR3 is made up of 14 amino acids. Germline CDR1 is LNHNV and CDR2 is YYDKDF (reference sequence). The CDR3 loop reads CATSRLMAGEKLFF. Written as DNA, the CDR3 is TGTGCCACCAGCAGGTTGATGGCGGGAGAAAAACTGTTTTTT.

The genes are TRBV5-1 and TRBJ2-7; 9 bases match TRBD1. This CDR3 has 13 residues. Germline V gene data show CDR1 as SGHRS and CDR2 as YFSETQ. V shed 6 bases and J 7 bases; nucleotides not matched to a gene: 8. CDR3: CASNTGGRQEQYF. CDR3 nucleotides: TGCGCCAGCAACACAGGGGGCCGGCAGGAGCAGTACTTC. The full variable domain, completed using reference TRBV5-1 and TRBJ2-7, is KAGVTQTPRYLIKTRGQQVTLSCSPISGHRSVSWYQQTPGQGLQFLFEYFSETQRNKGNFPGRFSGRQFSNSRSEMNVSTLELGDSALYLCASNTGGRQEQYFGPGTRLTVT.

The V gene is TRBV28, the J gene TRBJ2-2; D gene uncertain. This CDR3 is built from 13 residues. Germline CDR1 reads MDHEN; CDR2 reads SYDVKM. Deletions cut 5 bases from V and 0 bases from J, with 4 bases between. The CDR3: CASSITNTGELFF. The CDR3 bases are TGTGCCAGCAGTATTACGAACACCGGGGAGCTGTTTTTT.

The rearrangement uses TRBV9 and TRBJ1-1; the D is unclear. Per the germline V gene, CDR1 is SGDLS and CDR2 is YYNGEE. This CDR3 has 15 amino acids. V was trimmed by 0 bases and J by 4 bases, leaving 13 bases between them. This CDR3 reads CASSVAQVSVTEAFF. In DNA form, the CDR3 reads TGTGCCAGCAGCGTAGCCCAGGTGTCAGTCACTGAAGCTTTCTTT.

The chain employs TRBV2 and TRBJ2-1, with TRBD1 matching over 7 bases. CDR3 length: 15 residues. Germline trimming cut 6 bases from V and 0 bases from J; bases unmatched to any gene: 5. Germline CDR1 reads SNHLY; CDR2 reads FYNNEI. The CDR3 spells CASRTTGSSYNEQFF. DNA of the CDR3: TGTGCCAGCAGAACGACAGGGAGCTCCTACAATGAGCAGTTCTTC.

The chain combines TRBV15 with TRBJ1-1; D gene ambiguous. Trimming stripped 4 bases from V and 0 bases from J, with 9 bases between. Germline CDR1 is LNHNV and CDR2 is YYDKDF (reference sequence). This CDR3 has 14 amino acids. The CDR3: CATSTSGLNTEAFF. The CDR3 bases are TGTGCCACCAGCACATCCGGGTTGAACACTGAAGCTTTCTTT. Using reference TRBV15 and TRBJ1-1 for the parts outside the CDR3, the full variable domain is DAMVIQNPRYQVTQFGKPVTLSCSQTLNHNVMYWYQQKSSQAPKLLFHYYDKDFNNEADTPDNFQSRRPNTSFCFLDIRSPGLGDTAMYLCATSTSGLNTEAFFGQGTRLTVV.